The 18 T cell receptor beta chains reported below all come from one sample, sequenced in a study of control samples from healthy donors and cancer patients. This table comes from immunoSEQ multiplex PCR, and its TCRdb copy is limited to in-frame clones, with some not included. The table records 100,000 to 150,000 clones, 75% to 95% of them present only once. The sample comprised blood. These receptors all stem from a man between 18 and 35 years old in good health.

This clone has just one count. V and J are TRBV24-1 and TRBJ2-1; 9 bases are a match to TRBD1. Trimming took 4 bases from V and 8 from J; bases not matched to a gene: 8. There are 15 residues in the CDR3. The germline V gene has CDR1 KGHDR and CDR2 SFDVKD. The chain's CDR3 is CATSESGTGLDEQFF. The CDR3 region has the DNA TGTGCCACCAGTGAATCCGGGACAGGGCTGGATGAGCAGTTCTTC.

J is TRBJ1-4 and V is TRBV27; no clear D. This CDR3 is 16 amino acids long. Between the trimmed V and J ends, which lost 5 bases and 1 base, there was a span of 14 bases. Germline V CDR1 and CDR2: MNHEY, SMNVEV (reference sequence). CDR3: CASSQRAAGTNEKLFF. DNA for the CDR3: TGTGCCAGCAGTCAGCGGGCCGCGGGAACTAATGAAAAACTGTTTTTT.

This clone was observed once. The chain employs TRBV11-2 and TRBJ1-2; weak D call: TRBD1 (6 bases). There are 12 residues in the CDR3. The ends were cut back, 5 bases at V and 3 bases at J, with 7 bases in the middle. CDR1 is SGHAT and CDR2 is FQNNGV in the germline V gene. Written as DNA, the CDR3 is TGTGCCAGCAGCAGGACAGACTATGGCTACACCTTC. Amino acid sequence: CASSRTDYGYTF. The full variable domain, in which reference TRBV11-2 and TRBJ1-2 provide the parts outside the CDR3, is EAGVAQSPRYKIIEKRQSVAFWCNPISGHATLYWYQQILGQGPKLLIQFQNNGVVDDSQLPKDRFSAERLKGVDSTLKIQPAKLEDSAVYLCASSRTDYGYTFGSGTRLTVV.

This clone was picked up one time. V gene TRBV6-1 combines with J gene TRBJ1-2; D gene uncertain. V shed 1 base and J shed 8 bases, with 11 bases lying between them. CDR3 length: 13 residues. Germline CDR1 is MNHNS and CDR2 is SASEGT. The CDR3 spells CASSEVGWWGYTF. CDR3 bases: TGTGCCAGCAGTGAAGTGGGCTGGTGGGGCTACACCTTC.

The V and J genes are TRBV14 and TRBJ1-1; 9 bases fit TRBD1. The ends lost 2 bases at V and 8 bases at J; junction bases unmatched: 9. Germline CDR1 is SGHDN and CDR2 is FVKESK. The CDR3 consists of 15 residues. CDR3 amino acids: CASSQPRTGGPEAFF. The CDR3 DNA reads TGTGCCAGCAGCCAACCGAGAACAGGGGGCCCAGAAGCTTTCTTT.

The chain has TRBV11-3 and TRBJ2-7, with D maybe TRBD1 (6 bases). The CDR3 consists of 16 residues. CDR1 and CDR2 from the germline V gene are SGHNT and YENEEA. V lost 4 bases and J 6 bases, leaving 22 bases between the germline ends. CDR3 region: CASSSHRDASVSEQYV. For the CDR3, the DNA is TGTGCCAGCAGCTCTCACAGGGATGCCTCAGTCTCCGAGCAGTACGTC.

The chain has TRBV6-6 and TRBJ1-2, with D maybe TRBD1 (6 bases). This CDR3 contains 15 residues. Germline-derived CDR1 and CDR2 are MNHNY and SVGAGI (reference sequence). Trimming removed 7 bases at V and 0 bases at J, with 15 bases between. This chain's CDR3 is CASTHSGTPNYGYTF. The CDR3 nucleotides read TGTGCCAGCACCCATTCCGGGACACCTAACTATGGCTACACCTTC.

The genes are TRBV5-1 and TRBJ2-5, with 9 bases that match TRBD2. This CDR3 has 17 residues. Germline assignment: CDR1 SGHRS and CDR2 YFSETQ. V shed 0 bases and J 1 base; nucleotides not matched to a gene: 7. CDR3 loop: CASSLVGSSGAQETQYF. The CDR3 nucleotides read TGCGCCAGCAGCTTGGTGGGGTCTAGCGGGGCCCAAGAGACCCAGTACTTC.

The sample holds one count of this clone. The V call is TRBV4-1, the J call TRBJ1-2; no clear D gene. The germline V gene has CDR1 MGHRA and CDR2 YSYEKL. V was cut by 0 bases and J by 3 bases, with 8 bases left in between. This CDR3 is 14 amino acids long. The CDR3 loop is CASSQDTGDYGYTF. For the CDR3, the DNA is TGCGCCAGCAGCCAAGATACCGGGGACTATGGCTACACCTTC.

This clone was seen a few times. The chain's CDR3 is CASSQSANEQFF. The DNA of the CDR3 is TGTGCCAGCAGCCAATCGGCCAATGAGCAGTTCTTC. The V gene is TRBV16, the J gene TRBJ2-1; D unclear. Germline V gives CDR1 KGHSY, CDR2 FQNENV. This CDR3 is 12 amino acids long. Trimming cost V 0 bases and J 6 bases, with 3 bases left between them.

Here the CDR3 DNA reads TGCGCCAGCACCGAAGGGGACAGGGGCCACCCAAATCAGCCCCAGCATTTT. The encoded protein is CASTEGDRGHPNQPQHF. J is TRBJ1-5 and V is TRBV5-1; 10 bases are a match to TRBD1. Trimming took 6 bases from V and 4 from J; bases not matched to a gene: 13. Germline V gene lookup returns CDR1 SGHRS and CDR2 YFSETQ. This CDR3 spans 17 amino acids.

The rearrangement joins TRBV7-2 to TRBJ2-2, with 7 bases identical to TRBD1. V lost 5 bases and J lost 13; bases outside the gene matches: 7. This CDR3 region has 12 residues. Germline CDR1 reads SGHTA; CDR2 reads FQGNSA. CDR3 protein: CASSPDRPPLFF. Written as DNA, the CDR3 is TGTGCCAGCAGCCCGGACAGGCCTCCGCTGTTTTTT. The variable domain in full, with the rest retrieved from reference TRBV7-2 and TRBJ2-2, is GAGVSQSPSNKVTEKGKDVELRCDPISGHTALYWYRQSLGQGLEFLIYFQGNSAPDKSGLPSDRFSAERTGGSVSTLTIQRTQQEDSAVYLCASSPDRPPLFFGEGSRLTVL.

The chain uses TRBV2 and TRBJ2-1; the match to TRBD2 covers 12 bases. Looked up from germline, CDR1 is SNHLY and CDR2 is FYNNEI. V lost 6 bases and J lost 5; bases outside the gene matches: 11. This CDR3 spans 17 amino acids. CDR3 DNA: TGTGCCAGCAGCCCGAACATACTAGCGGGAGGTAACAATGAGCAGTTCTTC. It translates to CASSPNILAGGNNEQFF.

The chain carries TRBV6-4 and TRBJ2-1; 14 nucleotides line up with TRBD2. The germline V gene has CDR1 MRHNA and CDR2 SNTAGT. This CDR3 spans 15 amino acids. The V and J ends lost 5 bases and 7 bases, in that order; junction bases with no gene match: 4. The CDR3 DNA follows: TGTGCCAGCAGTCTGACTAGCGGGGGGGCAAATGAGCAGTTCTTC. Encoded protein: CASSLTSGGANEQFF.

In its sample, this clone was seen once. The chain carries TRBV6-5 and TRBJ2-7, with TRBD1 matching 7 bases. CDR3 size: 13 residues. Germline V gene lookup returns CDR1 MNHEY and CDR2 SVGAGI. Losses at the gene ends were 7 bases for V and 3 bases for J; bases not matched to a gene: 6. Here the CDR3 reads CASTRGQSYEQYF. The CDR3 DNA sequence: TGTGCCAGCACCCGGGGACAGAGCTACGAGCAGTACTTC.

The chain carries TRBV6-5 and TRBJ1-2; D perhaps matches TRBD1 (5 bases). Germline CDR1 and CDR2: MNHEY and SVGAGI. This CDR3 has 12 amino acids. V gave up 7 bases and J gave up 6 bases, with 12 bases separating them. CDR3 in DNA: TGTGCCAGCACACGTCAGGGCGATGGCTACACCTTC. Translating gives CASTRQGDGYTF.

The chain carries TRBV11-2 and TRBJ1-6; 7 bases align to TRBD1. J was trimmed by 7 bases and V by 2 bases; bases with no gene match: 8. The germline V gene has CDR1 SGHAT and CDR2 FQNNGV. The CDR3 length is 16 residues. CDR3 residues: CASSLSRQGTNSPLHF. The DNA of the CDR3 is TGTGCCAGCAGCTTAAGCCGACAGGGAACCAATTCACCCCTCCACTTT.

This chain connects TRBV4-1 to TRBJ1-6; 8 positions match TRBD1. In germline, CDR1 is MGHRA, CDR2 YSYEKL. This CDR3 region has 16 residues. With 4 bases clipped from V and 6 bases from J, the junction kept 8 bases outside the gene matches. CDR3 in DNA: TGCGCCAGCAGCCTAATACAGGGGGAGGTTAATTCACCCCTCCACTTT. It specifies CASSLIQGEVNSPLHF.